Following are 30 T cell receptor beta chains from one sample sequenced in a study of blood T cell repertoires in COVID-19. Libraries were prepared by immunoSEQ multiplex PCR; TCRdb keeps only in-frame clonotypes and omits some of them. Of some 200,000 clones listed, around 80% are singletons. Specimen: peripheral blood. Source of these receptors: a man in his fifties with active or convalescent COVID-19.

This clone was picked up one time. This CDR3 reads CASSHGGGARKTQYF. In DNA form, the CDR3 reads TGTGCCAGCAGCCATGGCGGGGGGGCCCGTAAGACCCAGTACTTC. The chain joins TRBV3-1 (or the pseudogene TRBV3-2) to TRBJ2-5, with 9 bases lining up with TRBD2. The CDR3 is 15 residues long. The J segment lost 6 bases and the V segment lost 3 bases, leaving 8 bases of the junction unmatched. Germline CDR1 reads LGHDT; CDR2 reads YNNKEL (reference sequence).

This clone was observed a few times. The CDR3 coding sequence is TGCGCCAGCAGCTCCGAGCTAGCGGCAGGCATAGATACGCAGTATTTT. Encoded protein: CASSSELAAGIDTQYF. The rearrangement joins TRBV5-1 to TRBJ2-3; 7 positions agree with TRBD2. This CDR3 is 16 amino acids long. The J segment lost 5 bases and the V segment lost 3 bases, leaving 12 bases of the junction unmatched. Germline CDR1 and CDR2: SGHRS and YFSETQ.

This sequence joins TRBV9 and TRBJ1-5; D ambiguous. Trimming stripped 4 bases from V and 4 bases from J, with 12 bases between. Germline values: CDR1 SGDLS, CDR2 YYNGEE. This CDR3 is built from 14 residues. CDR3: CASSPGSLNQPQHF. CDR3 coding DNA: TGTGCCAGCAGCCCCGGGTCCTTAAATCAGCCCCAGCATTTT.

This clone was detected many times. The rearrangement joins TRBV19 to TRBJ1-5, with TRBD1 as a possible D gene (6 bases). Germline lookup yields CDR1 LNHDA and CDR2 SQIVND (reference sequence). CDR3 length: 19 amino acids. Between the trimmed V and J ends, which lost 3 bases and 0 bases, there was a span of 21 bases. CDR3 region: CASSIHPRDRRYSNQPQHF. The CDR3 DNA reads as TGTGCCAGTAGTATTCACCCACGAGACAGGAGGTATAGCAATCAGCCCCAGCATTTT.

J is TRBJ1-2 and V is TRBV28; D gene uncertain. V was clipped by 2 bases and J by 5 bases, with 3 bases between them. Germline V lookup: CDR1 MDHEN, CDR2 SYDVKM. CDR3 length: 11 residues. The DNA for the CDR3 is TGTGCCAGCAGTTTAGAGTATGGCTACACCTTC. As protein: CASSLEYGYTF.

V gene TRBV11-2 combines with J gene TRBJ2-6, with D perhaps matching TRBD2 (7 bases). Germline assignment: CDR1 SGHAT and CDR2 FQNNGV. This CDR3 has 16 amino acids. The V end lost 5 bases, the J end lost 2 bases, and 13 bases lay between the germline ends. The CDR3 bases are TGTGCCAGCAGCCACAAGGGGGGGGCTGGGGCCAACGTCCTGACTTTC. Translating gives CASSHKGGAGANVLTF. Filled out from reference TRBV11-2 and TRBJ2-6, the complete variable domain reads EAGVAQSPRYKIIEKRQSVAFWCNPISGHATLYWYQQILGQGPKLLIQFQNNGVVDDSQLPKDRFSAERLKGVDSTLKIQPAKLEDSAVYLCASSHKGGAGANVLTFGAGSRLTVL.

The chain combines TRBV2 with TRBJ1-2, with 10 bases lining up with TRBD1. The CDR3 length is 13 residues. Germline trimming cut 9 bases from V and 0 bases from J; bases unmatched to any gene: 1. CDR1 SNHLY and CDR2 FYNNEI come from the germline V gene. CDR3 DNA sequence: TGTGCCAGGGACAGGGGGACTAACTATGGCTACACCTTC. It is translated as CARDRGTNYGYTF.

The CDR3 nucleotides are TGTGCCATCAGTCCCAGCGACGGATACAATGAGCAGTTCTTC. It encodes CAISPSDGYNEQFF. The J gene is TRBJ2-1, the V gene TRBV10-3; D gene unclear. The CDR3 spans 14 residues. Looked up from germline, CDR1 is ENHRY and CDR2 is SYGVKD. Deletions cut 5 bases from V and 4 bases from J, with 12 bases between.

This chain links TRBV7-2 with TRBJ2-7; D gene uncertain. The CDR3 runs to 15 residues. Trimming stripped 2 bases from V and 2 bases from J, with 13 bases between. Germline loops: CDR1 SGHTA, CDR2 FQGNSA. Here the CDR3 DNA reads TGTGCCAGCAGCTTACGGATGTTGAGGACCTACGAGCAGTACTTC. This gives the protein CASSLRMLRTYEQYF.

This clone showed up just a few times. The chain recombines TRBV2 with TRBJ2-1; 12 nucleotides line up with TRBD2. Germline V gene data show CDR1 as SNHLY and CDR2 as FYNNEI. Germline trimming cut 6 bases from V and 0 bases from J; bases unmatched to any gene: 0. The CDR3 runs to 15 residues. CDR3 protein: CASRLAGGSYNEQFF. The CDR3 DNA reads as TGTGCCAGCAGACTAGCGGGAGGCTCCTACAATGAGCAGTTCTTC.

This sequence joins TRBV5-1 and TRBJ2-7; perhaps TRBD1 as D (6 bases). Deletions cut 4 bases from V and 2 bases from J, with 16 bases between. The CDR3 length is 15 residues. Germline loops: CDR1 SGHRS, CDR2 YFSETQ. The CDR3 loop is CASSITRTDTYEQYF. CDR3 in DNA: TGCGCCAGCAGCATCACACGGACAGACACCTACGAGCAGTACTTC.

V gene TRBV7-2 combines with J gene TRBJ1-2; possibly TRBD1 for D (5 bases). Trimming took 0 bases from V and 1 from J, leaving 9 bases between them. The germline V gene has CDR1 SGHTA and CDR2 FQGNSA. This CDR3 is 15 amino acids long. CDR3 residues: CASSLAIGDNYGYTF. DNA for the CDR3: TGTGCCAGCAGCTTAGCGATAGGGGATAACTATGGCTACACCTTC. Variable domain in full (rest from reference TRBV7-2 and TRBJ1-2): GAGVSQSPSNKVTEKGKDVELRCDPISGHTALYWYRQSLGQGLEFLIYFQGNSAPDKSGLPSDRFSAERTGGSVSTLTIQRTQQEDSAVYLCASSLAIGDNYGYTFGSGTRLTVV.

This clone was recorded only once. V gene TRBV4-1 combines with J gene TRBJ2-5; TRBD1 is a possible D gene (6 bases). The V end was cut by 4 bases, the J end by 4 bases, with 28 bases between. The CDR3 sequence is 19 residues long. Germline CDR1 MGHRA, CDR2 YSYEKL. The CDR3 here is CASSPYLSPIQGLGETQYF. CDR3 DNA sequence: TGCGCCAGCAGCCCGTACCTCTCTCCTATACAGGGTCTTGGAGAGACCCAGTACTTC.

The CDR3: CASSLGQGFREQYF. The CDR3 DNA sequence: TGTGCCAGCAGTTTGGGACAGGGTTTTCGCGAGCAGTACTTC. The J gene is TRBJ2-7, the V gene TRBV6-1; 9 bases are a match to TRBD1. The CDR3 is 14 amino acids. The germline V gene has CDR1 MNHNS and CDR2 SASEGT. Germline trimming cut 5 bases from V and 6 bases from J; bases unmatched to any gene: 8.

This chain joins TRBV5-1 and TRBJ2-6; D is possibly TRBD1 (5 bases). Trimming shortened V by 5 bases and J by 6 bases, and 18 bases separated the two germline ends. The CDR3 spans 16 residues. CDR1 is SGHRS, CDR2 YFSETQ, per germline. DNA of the CDR3: TGCGCCAGCAGTCCAGGGTATTTACGCGAGGCCAACGTCCTGACTTTC. The encoded protein is CASSPGYLREANVLTF.

The CDR3 reads CASSDPGQGSSYNSPLHF. The CDR3 bases are TGTGCCAGCAGTGACCCGGGACAGGGAAGCTCCTATAATTCACCCCTCCACTTT. V usage is TRBV25-1 and J usage is TRBJ1-6; the match to TRBD1 covers 9 bases. CDR1 and CDR2 from the germline V gene are MGHDK and SYGVNS. The CDR3 runs to 18 residues. Trimming removed 3 bases from V and 0 bases from J; junction bases left unmatched: 6.

The J gene is TRBJ2-3, the V gene TRBV5-1, with TRBD2 identical over 9 bases. The CDR3 is 15 amino acids. Per germline, CDR1 SGHRS and CDR2 YFSETQ. V was clipped by 7 bases and J by 3 bases; unmatched bases: 9. This chain's CDR3 is CASHGFAGGTDTQYF. Here the CDR3 DNA reads TGCGCCAGCCATGGCTTCGCGGGAGGGACAGATACGCAGTATTTT.

This clone was picked up one time. The chain carries TRBV25-1 and TRBJ2-2, with a weak D call TRBD1 (6 bases). V lost 5 bases and J lost 2, with 15 bases in between. Per germline, CDR1 MGHDK and CDR2 SYGVNS. CDR3 length: 16 residues. CDR3 protein: CASSWGRQANTGELFF. CDR3 DNA: TGTGCCAGCAGTTGGGGCCGACAGGCTAACACCGGGGAGCTGTTTTTT.

V is TRBV5-1 and J is TRBJ2-2, with D perhaps TRBD2 (5 bases). Germline V lookup: CDR1 SGHRS, CDR2 YFSETQ. The CDR3 is made up of 15 amino acids. The V end lost 4 bases, the J end lost 4 bases, and 14 bases lay between the germline ends. This chain's CDR3 is CASSVIAHSTGELFF. Here the CDR3 DNA reads TGCGCCAGCAGCGTAATAGCGCATAGCACCGGGGAGCTGTTTTTT.

The rearrangement links TRBV6-1 to TRBJ2-7; 12 bases are a match to TRBD2. The CDR3 length is 17 residues. The V and J ends lost 2 bases and 1 base, in that order; junction bases with no gene match: 6. CDR1 MNHNS and CDR2 SASEGT come from the germline V gene. The CDR3 region has the DNA TGTGCCAGCAGTGAAAACCTAGCGGGAGGGGGTTCCTACGAGCAGTACTTC. It is translated as CASSENLAGGGSYEQYF.

V is TRBV6-6 and J is TRBJ1-4; TRBD1 agrees at 7 bases. The CDR3 runs to 13 residues. Germline V gene sequence: CDR1 MNHNY, CDR2 SVGAGI (reference sequence). V was clipped by 7 bases and J by 7 bases; unmatched bases: 6. CDR3 in DNA: TGTGCCAGCAAAAGGGGGCAGGGTGAAAAACTGTTTTTT. Translating gives CASKRGQGEKLFF.

The chain couples TRBV4-2 to TRBJ2-5; TRBD1 is a possible D gene (6 bases). Germline V gene lookup returns CDR1 LGHNA and CDR2 YNFKEQ. The CDR3 is made up of 13 amino acids. Trimming took 3 bases from V and 6 from J, leaving 11 bases between them. In DNA form, the CDR3 reads TGTGCCAGCAGCCACACCAGGGGCCAGACCCAGTACTTC. As protein: CASSHTRGQTQYF.

The CDR3 protein is CASSSQAAVDNEKLFF. CDR3 bases: TGTGCCAGCAGTTCCCAGGCAGCCGTTGATAATGAAAAACTGTTTTTT. This chain joins TRBV28 and TRBJ1-4; D remains unclear. The length of the CDR3 is 16 residues. Germline values: CDR1 MDHEN, CDR2 SYDVKM. The V end lost 4 bases, the J end lost 4 bases, and 16 bases lay between the germline ends.

As regards this clone: In this CDR3 the conserved last residue, phenylalanine or tryptophan, is missing, so a read error is likely. No DNA is shown, since the ends of the CDR3 on it are uncertain; the CDR3 is the one TCRdb lists. The CDR3 sequence is CASSLTPDPGD. This chain joins TRBV5-6 and TRBJ1-1. Per the germline V gene, CDR1 is SGHDT and CDR2 is YYEEEE. A total of 11 residues make up the CDR3, ends included.

The V call is TRBV7-3, the J call TRBJ2-1; 11 nucleotides match TRBD1. The J segment lost 7 bases and the V segment lost 5 bases, leaving 7 bases of the junction unmatched. The CDR3 length is 15 residues. The V gene's germline CDR1 is SGHTA and CDR2 FQGTGA. CDR3 coding DNA: TGTGCCAGCAGCCTAGGACAGGGGGCGAGGAATGAGCAGTTCTTC. Residues: CASSLGQGARNEQFF.

The chain recombines TRBV7-9 with TRBJ2-7, with a weak D call TRBD1 (6 bases). The CDR3 contains 14 residues. V was cut by 3 bases and J by 2 bases, with 11 bases left in between. The germline V gene encodes CDR1 SEHNR and CDR2 FQNEAQ (reference sequence). CDR3 nucleotide sequence: TGTGCCAGCAGCTTTACGACAGGACCCTACGAGCAGTACGTC. Its protein is CASSFTTGPYEQYV.

The rearrangement joins TRBV2 to TRBJ1-1, with 10 positions matching TRBD1. There are 14 residues in the CDR3. Trimming cost V 2 bases and J 8 bases; bases outside gene matches: 5. CDR1 and CDR2 (germline): SNHLY, FYNNEI. The CDR3 is CASSEWGTGVEAFF. The CDR3 bases are TGTGCCAGCAGTGAATGGGGGACAGGGGTCGAAGCTTTCTTT.

This clone was seen a few times. The chain recombines TRBV19 with TRBJ2-7; tentatively, D is TRBD2 (6 bases). Germline V gene sequence: CDR1 LNHDA, CDR2 SQIVND (reference sequence). V lost 1 base and J 6 bases, leaving 10 bases between the germline ends. The length of the CDR3 is 13 residues. The chain's CDR3 is CASSIVGGSEQYV. CDR3 sequence (DNA): TGTGCCAGTAGTATAGTCGGAGGGAGCGAGCAGTACGTC.

The gene calls are TRBV6-6 and TRBJ1-1; tentative D call: TRBD1 (5 bases). The CDR3 extends over 16 amino acids. Germline loops: CDR1 MNHNY, CDR2 SVGAGI (reference sequence). Trimming removed 2 bases at V and 1 base at J, with 14 bases between. CDR3: CASSYGAGGRNTEAFF. The CDR3 bases are TGTGCCAGCAGTTACGGTGCCGGGGGACGGAACACTGAAGCTTTCTTT.

This chain joins TRBV28 and TRBJ1-6, with D maybe TRBD1 (5 bases). V lost 2 bases to trimming and J lost 5 bases, with 13 bases between them. This CDR3 has 16 residues. Germline values: CDR1 MDHEN, CDR2 SYDVKM. CDR3 protein: CASSLVPTGDNSPLHF. The CDR3 bases are TGTGCCAGCAGTTTAGTACCCACAGGAGATAATTCACCCCTCCACTTT.